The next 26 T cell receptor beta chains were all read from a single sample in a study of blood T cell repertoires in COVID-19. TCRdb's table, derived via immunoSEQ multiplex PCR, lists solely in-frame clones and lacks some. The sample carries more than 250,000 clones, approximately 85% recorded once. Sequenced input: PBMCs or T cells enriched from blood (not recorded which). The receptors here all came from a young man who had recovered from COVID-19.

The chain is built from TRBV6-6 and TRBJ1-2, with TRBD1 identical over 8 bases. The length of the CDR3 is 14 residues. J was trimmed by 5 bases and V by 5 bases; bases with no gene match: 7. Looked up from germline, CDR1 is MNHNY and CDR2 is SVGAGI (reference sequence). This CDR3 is CASSTGGMGYGYTF. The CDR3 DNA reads TGTGCCAGCAGTACAGGGGGTATGGGATATGGCTACACCTTC.

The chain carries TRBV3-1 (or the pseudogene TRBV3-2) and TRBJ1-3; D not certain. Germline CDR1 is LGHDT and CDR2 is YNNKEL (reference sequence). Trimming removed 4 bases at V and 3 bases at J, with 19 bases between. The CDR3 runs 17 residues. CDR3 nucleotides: TGTGCCAGCAGCCCTGCGGGCAGCCAAACCTTTGGAAACACCATATATTTT. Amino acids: CASSPAGSQTFGNTIYF.

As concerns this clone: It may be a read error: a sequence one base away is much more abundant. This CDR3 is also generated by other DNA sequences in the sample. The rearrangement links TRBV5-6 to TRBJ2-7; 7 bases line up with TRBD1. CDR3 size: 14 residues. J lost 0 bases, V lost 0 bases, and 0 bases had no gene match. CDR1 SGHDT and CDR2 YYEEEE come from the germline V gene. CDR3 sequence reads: CASSLAGGSYEQYF. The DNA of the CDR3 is TGTGCCAGCAGCTTGGCAGGGGGCTCCTACGAGCAGTACTTC. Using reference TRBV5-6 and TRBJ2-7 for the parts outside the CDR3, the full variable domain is DAGVTQSPTHLIKTRGQQVTLRCSPKSGHDTVSWYQQALGQGPQFIFQYYEEEERQRGNFPDRFSGHQFPNYSSELNVNALLLGDSALYLCASSLAGGSYEQYFGPGTRLTVT.

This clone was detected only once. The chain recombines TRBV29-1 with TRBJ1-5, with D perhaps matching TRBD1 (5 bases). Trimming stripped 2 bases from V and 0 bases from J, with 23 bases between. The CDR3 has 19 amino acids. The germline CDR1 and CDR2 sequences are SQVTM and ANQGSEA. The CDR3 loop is CSVESQGGLATYSNQPQHF. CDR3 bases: TGCAGCGTTGAAAGTCAGGGCGGCCTAGCGACTTATAGCAATCAGCCCCAGCATTTT.

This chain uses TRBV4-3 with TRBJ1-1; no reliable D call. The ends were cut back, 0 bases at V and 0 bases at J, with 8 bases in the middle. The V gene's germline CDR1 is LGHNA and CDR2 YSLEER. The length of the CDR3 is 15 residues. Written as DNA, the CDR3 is TGCGCCAGCAGCCAAGATGGGCTCCTGAACACTGAAGCTTTCTTT. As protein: CASSQDGLLNTEAFF.

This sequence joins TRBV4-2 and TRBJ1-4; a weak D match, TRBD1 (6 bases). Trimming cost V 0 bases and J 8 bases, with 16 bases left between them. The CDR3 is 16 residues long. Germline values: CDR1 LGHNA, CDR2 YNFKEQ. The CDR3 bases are TGTGCCAGCAGCCAAGAAGGGGACACCTCCTTCGAAAAACTGTTTTTT. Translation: CASSQEGDTSFEKLFF.

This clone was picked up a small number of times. CDR3 in amino acids: CASSLQGADQPQHF. Here the CDR3 DNA reads TGTGCCAGCAGCTTACAGGGGGCAGATCAGCCCCAGCATTTT. The chain combines TRBV7-2 with TRBJ1-5; 8 nucleotides agree with TRBD1. CDR3 length: 14 residues. Germline V gene sequence: CDR1 SGHTA, CDR2 FQGNSA. Trimming cost V 2 bases and J 5 bases; bases outside gene matches: 2.

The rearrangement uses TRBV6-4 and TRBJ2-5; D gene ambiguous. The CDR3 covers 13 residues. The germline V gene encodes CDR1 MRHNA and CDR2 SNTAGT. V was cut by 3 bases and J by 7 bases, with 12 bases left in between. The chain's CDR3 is CASSDKEHGTQYF. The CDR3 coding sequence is TGTGCCAGCAGTGATAAAGAGCACGGGACCCAGTACTTC.

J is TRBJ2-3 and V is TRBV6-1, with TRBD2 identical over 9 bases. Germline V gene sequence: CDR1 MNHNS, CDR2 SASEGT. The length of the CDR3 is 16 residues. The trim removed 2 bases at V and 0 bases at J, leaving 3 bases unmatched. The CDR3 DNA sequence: TGTGCCAGCAGTGAATTAGCGGGGGAGAGCACAGATACGCAGTATTTT. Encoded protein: CASSELAGESTDTQYF.

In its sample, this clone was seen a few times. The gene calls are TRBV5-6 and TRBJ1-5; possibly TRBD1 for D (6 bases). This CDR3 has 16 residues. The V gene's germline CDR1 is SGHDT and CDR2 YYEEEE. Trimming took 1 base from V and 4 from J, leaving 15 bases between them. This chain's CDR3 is CASSLSVGAGNQPQHF. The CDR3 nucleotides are TGTGCCAGCAGCTTGAGTGTGGGGGCCGGGAATCAGCCCCAGCATTTT.

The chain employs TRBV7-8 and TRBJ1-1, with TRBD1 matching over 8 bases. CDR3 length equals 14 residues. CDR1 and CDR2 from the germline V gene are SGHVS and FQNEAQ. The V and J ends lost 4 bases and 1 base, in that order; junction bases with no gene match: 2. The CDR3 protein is CASSSGQGNTEAFF. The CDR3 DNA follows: TGTGCCAGCAGCTCAGGACAGGGGAACACTGAAGCTTTCTTT.

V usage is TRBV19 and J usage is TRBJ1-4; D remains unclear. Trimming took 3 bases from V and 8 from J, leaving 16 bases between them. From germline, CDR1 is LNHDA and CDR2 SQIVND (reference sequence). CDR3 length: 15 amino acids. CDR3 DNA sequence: TGTGCCAGTAGTATCGTCCTTCCAGGAGGAGAAAAACTGTTTTTT. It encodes CASSIVLPGGEKLFF.

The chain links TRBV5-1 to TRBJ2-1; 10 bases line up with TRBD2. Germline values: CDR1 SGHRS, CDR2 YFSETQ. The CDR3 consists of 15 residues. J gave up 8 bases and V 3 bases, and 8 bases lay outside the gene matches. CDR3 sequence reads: CASSSQRGGRDEQFF. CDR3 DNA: TGCGCCAGCAGCTCACAGCGGGGGGGCCGCGATGAGCAGTTCTTC.

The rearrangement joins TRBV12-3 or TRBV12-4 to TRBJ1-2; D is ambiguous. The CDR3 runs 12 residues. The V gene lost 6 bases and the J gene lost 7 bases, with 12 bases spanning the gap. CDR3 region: CASSPPSRGYTF. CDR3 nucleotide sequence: TGTGCCAGCAGCCCGCCGAGTCGTGGCTACACCTTC.

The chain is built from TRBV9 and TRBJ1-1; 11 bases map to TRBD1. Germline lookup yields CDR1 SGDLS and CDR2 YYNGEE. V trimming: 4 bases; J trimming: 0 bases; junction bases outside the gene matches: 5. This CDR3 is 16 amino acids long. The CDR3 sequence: CASSPQDRGLNTEAFF. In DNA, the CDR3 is TGTGCCAGCAGCCCCCAGGACAGGGGGCTGAACACTGAAGCTTTCTTT. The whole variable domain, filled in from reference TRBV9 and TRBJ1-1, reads DSGVTQTPKHLITATGQRVTLRCSPRSGDLSVYWYQQSLDQGLQFLIQYYNGEERAKGNILERFSAQQFPDLHSELNLSSLELGDSALYFCASSPQDRGLNTEAFFGQGTRLTVV.

The CDR3 DNA reads TGCAGCGTCGGACAGTTTAACTATGGCTACACCTTC. As protein: CSVGQFNYGYTF. V usage is TRBV29-1 and J usage is TRBJ1-2; D perhaps matches TRBD1 (6 bases). In germline, CDR1 is SQVTM, CDR2 ANQGSEA. V gave up 6 bases and J gave up 1 base, with 9 bases separating them. This CDR3 comprises 12 residues.

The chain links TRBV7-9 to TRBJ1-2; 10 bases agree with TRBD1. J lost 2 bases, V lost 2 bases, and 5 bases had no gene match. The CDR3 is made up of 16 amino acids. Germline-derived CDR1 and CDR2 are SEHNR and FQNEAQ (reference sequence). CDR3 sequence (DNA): TGTGCCAGCAGCTTACCCCCGGGACAGGGGAACTATGGCTACACCTTC. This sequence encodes CASSLPPGQGNYGYTF. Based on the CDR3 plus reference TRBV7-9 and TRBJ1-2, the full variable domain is DTGVSQNPRHKITKRGQNVTFRCDPISEHNRLYWYRQTLGQGPEFLTYFQNEAQLEKSRLLSDRFSAERPKGSFSTLEIQRTEQGDSAMYLCASSLPPGQGNYGYTFGSGTRLTVV.

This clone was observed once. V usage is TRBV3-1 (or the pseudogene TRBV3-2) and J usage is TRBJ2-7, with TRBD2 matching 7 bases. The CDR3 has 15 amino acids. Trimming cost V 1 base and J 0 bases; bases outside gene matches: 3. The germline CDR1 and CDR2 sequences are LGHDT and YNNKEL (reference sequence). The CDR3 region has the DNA TGTGCCAGCAGCCAAGTGGGGGGGAGCTCCTACGAGCAGTACTTC. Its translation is CASSQVGGSSYEQYF.

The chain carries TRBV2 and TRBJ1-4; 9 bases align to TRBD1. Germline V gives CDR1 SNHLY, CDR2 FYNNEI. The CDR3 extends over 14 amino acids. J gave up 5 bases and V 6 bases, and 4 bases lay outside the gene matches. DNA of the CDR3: TGTGCCAGCAGGAGAGGACAGGGGAATGAAAAACTGTTTTTT. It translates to CASRRGQGNEKLFF.

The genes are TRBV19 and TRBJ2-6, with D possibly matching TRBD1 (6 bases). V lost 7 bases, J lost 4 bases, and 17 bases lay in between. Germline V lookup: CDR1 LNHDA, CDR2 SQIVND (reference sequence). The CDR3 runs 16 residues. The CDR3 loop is CASTNLQGSGANVLTF. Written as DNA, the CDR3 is TGTGCCAGTACTAATCTACAGGGATCCGGGGCCAACGTCCTGACTTTC.

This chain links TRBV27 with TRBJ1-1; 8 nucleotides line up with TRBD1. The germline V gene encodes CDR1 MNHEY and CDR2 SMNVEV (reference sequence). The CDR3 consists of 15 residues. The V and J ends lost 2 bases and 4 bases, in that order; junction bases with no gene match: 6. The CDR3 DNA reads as TGTGCCAGCAGTTTAATTGCAGGGGGCGGCACTGAAGCTTTCTTT. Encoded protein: CASSLIAGGGTEAFF.

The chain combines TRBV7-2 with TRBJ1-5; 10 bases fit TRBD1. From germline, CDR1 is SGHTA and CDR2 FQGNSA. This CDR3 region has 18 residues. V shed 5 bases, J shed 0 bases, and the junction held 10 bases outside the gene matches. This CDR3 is CASSPGTGATYSNQPQHF. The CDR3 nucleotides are TGTGCCAGCAGCCCAGGGACAGGGGCGACATATAGCAATCAGCCCCAGCATTTT. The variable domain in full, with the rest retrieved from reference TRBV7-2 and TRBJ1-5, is GAGVSQSPSNKVTEKGKDVELRCDPISGHTALYWYRQSLGQGLEFLIYFQGNSAPDKSGLPSDRFSAERTGGSVSTLTIQRTQQEDSAVYLCASSPGTGATYSNQPQHFGDGTRLSIL.

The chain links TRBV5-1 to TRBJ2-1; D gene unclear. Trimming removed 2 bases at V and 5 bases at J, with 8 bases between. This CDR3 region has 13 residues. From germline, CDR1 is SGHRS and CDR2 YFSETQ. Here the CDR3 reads CASSFFPDNEQFF. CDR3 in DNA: TGCGCCAGCAGCTTCTTCCCAGACAATGAGCAGTTCTTC.

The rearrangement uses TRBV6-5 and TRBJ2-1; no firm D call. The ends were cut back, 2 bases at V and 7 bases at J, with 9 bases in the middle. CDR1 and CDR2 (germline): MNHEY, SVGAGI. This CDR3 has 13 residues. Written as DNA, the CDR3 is TGTGCCAGCAGTTACGTTCCAGGAAATGAGCAGTTCTTC. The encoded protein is CASSYVPGNEQFF.

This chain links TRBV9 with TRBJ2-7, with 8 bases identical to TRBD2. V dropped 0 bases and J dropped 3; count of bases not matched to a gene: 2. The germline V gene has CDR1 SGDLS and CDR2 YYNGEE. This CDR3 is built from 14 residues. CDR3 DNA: TGTGCCAGCAGCGTAGGCGGGGGGTTCTACGAGCAGTACTTC. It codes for CASSVGGGFYEQYF.

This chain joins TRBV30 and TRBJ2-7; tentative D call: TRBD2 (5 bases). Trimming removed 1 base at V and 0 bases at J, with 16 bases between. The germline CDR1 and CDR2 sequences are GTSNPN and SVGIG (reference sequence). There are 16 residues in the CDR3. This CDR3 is CAWSGSTGISSYEQYF. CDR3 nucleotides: TGTGCCTGGAGTGGCTCGACCGGGATCAGCTCCTACGAGCAGTACTTC.